Below, 20 T cell receptor beta chains from the same sample are listed, as sequenced in a study of cytomegalovirus exposure and HLA in healthy donors. PCR primers comprised 60 Vbeta and 13 Jbeta primers. This table comes from immunoSEQ multiplex PCR, and its TCRdb copy is limited to in-frame clones, with some not included. The sample contains 130,000 to 150,000 clones, roughly 79% of which appear only once. The material sequenced was PBMCs. Every receptor here comes from a woman aged 40-49 years in good health and CMV-seropositive.

The genes are TRBV14 and TRBJ1-2; 8 bases line up with TRBD1. After removal of 4 bases from V and 7 bases from J, the junction contained 14 bases not matched to a gene. CDR1 is SGHDN, CDR2 FVKESK, per germline. The CDR3 is 16 amino acids. The CDR3 DNA follows: TGTGCCAGCAGCCTTTCTTTGCCCGGGACAGGTTTTGGCTACACCTTC. This translates into CASSLSLPGTGFGYTF.

This clone has more than one count but fewer than ten. The V call is TRBV10-3, the J call TRBJ2-7; 10 nucleotides agree with TRBD2. This CDR3 is 17 amino acids long. CDR1 ENHRY and CDR2 SYGVKD come from the germline V gene. V shed 0 bases and J 1 base; nucleotides not matched to a gene: 6. The CDR3 here is CAISESKRGGQSYEQYF. The CDR3, as DNA: TGTGCCATCAGTGAGTCCAAGCGGGGGGGCCAATCCTACGAGCAGTACTTC.

The V and J genes are TRBV6-4 and TRBJ1-1, with 8 bases fitting TRBD1. V lost 6 bases to trimming and J lost 1 base; unmatched junction nucleotides: 4. The CDR3 runs to 14 residues. Germline-derived CDR1 and CDR2 are MRHNA and SNTAGT. Written as DNA, the CDR3 is TGTGCCAGCAGAAAGACAGGGGAGAACACTGAAGCTTTCTTT. As protein: CASRKTGENTEAFF.

The CDR3: CAWSPLTENTEAFF. As DNA, the CDR3 is TGTGCCTGGAGCCCCCTGACAGAGAACACTGAAGCTTTCTTT. The gene calls are TRBV30 and TRBJ1-1, with D perhaps TRBD1 (5 bases). The CDR3 covers 14 residues. Trimming removed 3 bases from V and 1 base from J, with 12 bases in between. Germline CDR1 and CDR2: GTSNPN and SVGIG (reference sequence).

The V gene is TRBV6-5, the J gene TRBJ2-1; TRBD2 matches at 12 bases. V lost 2 bases and J lost 6; bases outside the gene matches: 5. The CDR3 consists of 16 residues. Germline assignment: CDR1 MNHEY and CDR2 SVGAGI. CDR3 region: CASSYLTSGGSNEQFF. The CDR3 bases are TGTGCCAGCAGTTACCTAACTAGCGGGGGGAGCAATGAGCAGTTCTTC.

The chain uses TRBV7-9 and TRBJ2-1; D ambiguous. This CDR3 has 11 residues. Germline CDR1 and CDR2: SEHNR and FQNEAQ (reference sequence). The V end lost 3 bases, the J end lost 10 bases, and 7 bases lay between the germline ends. CDR3 nucleotide sequence: TGTGCCAGCAGCTTTTCCCCGGAGCAGTTCTTC. Translating it yields CASSFSPEQFF.

The chain recombines TRBV19 with TRBJ2-7; 8 bases are shared with TRBD1. Germline V gene data show CDR1 as LNHDA and CDR2 as SQIVND (reference sequence). This CDR3 region has 14 residues. V lost 6 bases and J lost 0; bases outside the gene matches: 4. The CDR3 here is CASSAGTGSYEQYF. CDR3 nucleotide sequence: TGTGCCAGTAGCGCCGGGACAGGCTCCTACGAGCAGTACTTC.

The chain has TRBV18 and TRBJ2-3, with 10 bases that match TRBD2. Germline V gene data show CDR1 as KGHSH and CDR2 as LQKENI. The CDR3 spans 16 residues. V gave up 2 bases and J gave up 3 bases; unmatched junction bases: 5. CDR3: CASSPIAGGITDTQYF. The CDR3 coding sequence is TGTGCCAGCTCACCAATAGCGGGGGGAATTACAGATACGCAGTATTTT.

The chain joins TRBV5-1 to TRBJ2-1, with 8 bases lining up with TRBD2. V shed 0 bases, J shed 3 bases, and the junction held 5 bases outside the gene matches. CDR3 size: 16 residues. Per germline, CDR1 SGHRS and CDR2 YFSETQ. The CDR3 sequence is CASSLAGGARYNEQFF. The CDR3 DNA reads as TGCGCCAGCAGCTTGGCCGGGGGGGCCCGCTACAATGAGCAGTTCTTC.

V gene TRBV5-1 combines with J gene TRBJ2-2; 9 positions agree with TRBD2. This CDR3 spans 15 amino acids. The V and J ends lost 7 bases and 4 bases, in that order; junction bases with no gene match: 8. CDR1 SGHRS and CDR2 YFSETQ come from the germline V gene. CDR3 protein: CASGIGGGATGELFF. CDR3 nucleotide sequence: TGCGCCAGCGGTATTGGCGGGGGGGCCACCGGGGAGCTGTTTTTT.

The chain combines TRBV2 with TRBJ1-5, with no clear D. The CDR3 contains 17 residues. Germline loops: CDR1 SNHLY, CDR2 FYNNEI. The V and J ends lost 2 bases and 0 bases respectively, with 14 bases between them. Written as DNA, the CDR3 is TGTGCCAGCAGTGAAATGAGGGCTTCTTATAGCAATCAGCCCCAGCATTTT. The encoded protein is CASSEMRASYSNQPQHF.

This clone was observed a handful of times. The J gene is TRBJ1-5, the V gene TRBV18; the D gene is possibly TRBD1 (5 bases). The length of the CDR3 is 13 residues. Germline V gene lookup returns CDR1 KGHSH and CDR2 LQKENI. Deletions cut 6 bases from V and 6 bases from J, with 12 bases between. In DNA form, the CDR3 reads TGTGCCAGCTCCCCCGCTAGGGGTCAGCCCCAGCATTTT. It codes for CASSPARGQPQHF.

The V and J genes are TRBV7-3 and TRBJ1-2, with 9 bases lining up with TRBD1. V trimming: 6 bases; J trimming: 4 bases; junction bases outside the gene matches: 12. Germline assignment: CDR1 SGHTA and CDR2 FQGTGA. CDR3 size: 16 residues. CDR3 nucleotide sequence: TGTGCCAGCAGTCCGGGGGGGACAGGGACTAGCTATGGCTACACCTTC. This codes for CASSPGGTGTSYGYTF.

This clone appeared a few times. The chain has TRBV29-1 and TRBJ1-6, with D unclear. CDR1 is SQVTM and CDR2 is ANQGSEA in the germline V gene. The V end was cut by 7 bases, the J end by 0 bases, with 7 bases between. This CDR3 spans 13 amino acids. CDR3 sequence reads: CSARSSYNSPLHF. CDR3 coding DNA: TGCAGCGCCCGGAGCTCCTATAATTCACCCCTCCACTTT.

In its sample, this clone was seen many times. Since a far larger clone is one base different, this is likely a read error. This chain links TRBV5-1 with TRBJ2-1; D is unresolved. The V and J ends lost 7 bases and 5 bases respectively, with 7 bases between them. CDR1 and CDR2 (germline): SGHRS, YFSETQ. The CDR3 is 11 amino acids. The CDR3 spells CASRGHNEQFF. The CDR3 nucleotides read TGCGCCAGCCGCGGCCACAATGAGCAGTTCTTC. The full variable domain, rest sourced from reference TRBV5-1 and TRBJ2-1, is KAGVTQTPRYLIKTRGQQVTLSCSPISGHRSVSWYQQTPGQGLQFLFEYFSETQRNKGNFPGRFSGRQFSNSRSEMNVSTLELGDSALYLCASRGHNEQFFGPGTRLTVL.

The genes are TRBV5-4 and TRBJ2-1, with 9 nucleotides matching TRBD1. Germline lookup yields CDR1 SGHNT and CDR2 YYREEE (reference sequence). V was clipped by 5 bases and J by 5 bases; unmatched bases: 11. The CDR3 is made up of 16 amino acids. The CDR3 sequence is CASSLGSGTGNNEQFF. The CDR3 coding sequence is TGTGCCAGCAGTCTGGGGTCCGGGACAGGGAACAATGAGCAGTTCTTC.

The rearrangement links TRBV7-2 to TRBJ1-2; a possible D gene is TRBD1 (6 bases). CDR3 length: 14 amino acids. Germline CDR1 and CDR2: SGHTA and FQGNSA. V lost 7 bases and J 0 bases, leaving 12 bases between the germline ends. The CDR3 is CASNPQGTNYGYTF. CDR3 sequence (DNA): TGTGCCAGCAACCCACAGGGTACTAACTATGGCTACACCTTC.

This chain links TRBV28 with TRBJ1-1, with D tentatively TRBD1 (5 bases). Trimming left V 6 bases short and J 0 bases short, with 14 bases between. This CDR3 is built from 15 residues. Looked up from germline, CDR1 is MDHEN and CDR2 is SYDVKM. CDR3 loop: CASSDGGVVNTEAFF. DNA of the CDR3: TGTGCCAGCAGCGATGGGGGGGTCGTGAACACTGAAGCTTTCTTT.

The chain carries TRBV10-3 and TRBJ1-2; 7 bases are shared with TRBD1. Germline V gives CDR1 ENHRY, CDR2 SYGVKD. V lost 0 bases, J lost 2 bases, and 9 bases stayed unmatched. This CDR3 has 17 residues. CDR3 region: CAISESSLGQRNYGYTF. The CDR3, as DNA: TGTGCCATCAGTGAGTCGAGTTTGGGACAGAGAAACTATGGCTACACCTTC.

V is TRBV5-6 and J is TRBJ1-2, with 8 nucleotides matching TRBD1. Trimming took 2 bases from V and 8 from J; bases not matched to a gene: 8. This CDR3 spans 14 amino acids. Germline CDR1 and CDR2: SGHDT and YYEEEE. CDR3 in DNA: TGTGCCAGCAGCTTTACGCAGGGGGCACGGGGCTACACCTTC. Translating gives CASSFTQGARGYTF. The entire variable domain, with the rest obtained from reference TRBV5-6 and TRBJ1-2, is as follows: DAGVTQSPTHLIKTRGQQVTLRCSPKSGHDTVSWYQQALGQGPQFIFQYYEEEERQRGNFPDRFSGHQFPNYSSELNVNALLLGDSALYLCASSFTQGARGYTFGSGTRLTVV.